The next 9 T cell receptor beta chains were all read from a single sample in a study of T-cell reconstitution after alpha-beta-depleted transplantation in children. Preparing the TCRbeta library involved the use of unique molecular identifiers. TCRdb re-analysed the PCR reads in MiXCR, keeping a single row per CDR3 protein. Found here are around 700,000 distinct CDR3 sequences, roughly 13% of them singletons; the top ten hold 0.79%. The sample here was PBMCs, taken before TCRalphabeta/CD19-depleted stem cell transplant. All receptors derive from a girl aged 2 to 9 with congenital amegakaryocytic thrombocytopenia, due to receive a stem cell transplant.

This clonotype was picked up many times. This chain uses TRBV10-3 with TRBJ1-1; D gene uncertain. Deletions cut 6 bases from V and 4 bases from J, with 15 bases between. The V gene's germline CDR1 is ENHRY and CDR2 SYGVKD. This CDR3 has 14 amino acids. CDR3 loop: CAISTQRWGTEAFF. The DNA of the CDR3 is TGTGCCATCAGCACCCAGCGGTGGGGCACTGAAGCTTTCTTT.

With regard to this clonotype: A much larger clone sits a single nucleotide away, making a read error possible. The rearrangement links TRBV5-1 to TRBJ2-1, with TRBD2 identical over 10 bases. The length of the CDR3 is 15 residues. Germline CDR1 reads SGHRS; CDR2 reads YFSETQ. CDR3 bases: TGCGCCAGCAGCTTGGCAACTAGCGGGAAGGGTGAGCCGTTCTTC. Protein product: CASSLATSGKGEPFF.

The sample holds many counts of this clonotype. This chain connects TRBV6-1 to TRBJ2-3, with no clear D. Germline CDR1 and CDR2: MNHNS and SASEGT. There are 13 residues in the CDR3. Trimming took 6 bases from V and 2 from J, leaving 9 bases between them. CDR3 sequence (DNA): TGTGCCAGCAGGCAGCCGGCCACAGATACGCAGTATTTT. It codes for CASRQPATDTQYF.

The chain has TRBV7-3 and TRBJ2-3; TRBD2 aligns across 10 bases. The CDR3 is made up of 17 amino acids. CDR1 is SGHTA, CDR2 FQGTGA, per germline. V shed 4 bases and J 3 bases; nucleotides not matched to a gene: 10. CDR3 nucleotide sequence: TGTGCCAGCAGCTCACCCACTAGCGGGATCGGGACAGATACGCAGTATTTT. Protein product: CASSSPTSGIGTDTQYF.

There are a few counts of this clonotype. This rearrangement joins TRBV3-1 to TRBJ2-7; D remains ambiguous. From germline, CDR1 is LGHDT and CDR2 YNNKEL (reference sequence). The V and J ends lost 4 bases and 6 bases respectively, with 16 bases between them. The CDR3 is 14 residues long. The CDR3 region is CASSLLGSAAEQYF. CDR3 coding DNA: TGTGCCAGCAGCCTCTTAGGTTCCGCCGCCGAGCAGTACTTC.

This clonotype showed up many times. The chain carries TRBV24-1 and TRBJ2-3; 7 bases line up with TRBD1. CDR1 is KGHDR, CDR2 SFDVKD, per germline. V lost 1 base and J lost 5; bases outside the gene matches: 2. The CDR3 spans 14 residues. This CDR3 reads CATSDLWTGDTQYF. For the CDR3, the DNA is TGTGCCACCAGTGATTTATGGACAGGAGATACGCAGTATTTT.

This clonotype was detected many times. The rearrangement links TRBV24-1 to TRBJ2-5; 14 bases are a match to TRBD2. J lost 2 bases, V lost 3 bases, and 4 bases had no gene match. Germline lookup yields CDR1 KGHDR and CDR2 SFDVKD. The CDR3 covers 17 residues. The CDR3 sequence: CATSDRRLAGGQETQYF. The CDR3 DNA reads TGTGCCACCAGTGATCGGAGACTAGCGGGAGGGCAAGAGACCCAGTACTTC.

As regards this clonotype: The germline gene is not matched at one end of the junction; a read error may be the cause. The V gene is TRBV7-2, the J gene TRBJ2-5; no reliable D call. CDR1 SGHTA and CDR2 FQGNSA come from the germline V gene. CDR3 length: 13 residues. CDR3 amino acids: CASILELKETQYF. The DNA for the CDR3 is TGTGCCAGCATCTTAGAACTCAAAGAGACCCAGTACTTC.

This clonotype was found once. One end of the junction is discordant with germline, which a read error may explain. J is TRBJ2-3 and V is TRBV5-1; D gene unclear. The CDR3 loop spans 15 amino acids. Per the germline V gene, CDR1 is SGHRS and CDR2 is YFSETQ. The CDR3 loop reads CASSEATSPTDTQYF. Here the CDR3 DNA reads TGCGCCAGCAGCGAAGCGACTTCTCCCACAGATACTCAGTATTTT.